This T cell receptor (beta chain) was observed in a study of T-cell reconstitution after alpha-beta-depleted transplantation in children (dated by TCRdb to 2016 to 2018). In terms of the full investigation: Using TCR repertoire profiling, the study quantitatively followed how T-cell immune reconstitution unfolded in children after TCRalphabeta/CD19-depleted allogeneic hematopoietic cell transplantation.

The CDR3, cysteine through phenylalanine, is 13 amino acids long. Here the CDR3 DNA is all that survives: 39 bases in frame from base 1. Between the V and J ends, shortened by 0 bases and 5 bases respectively, the junction contains 5 bases. Taken from the germline V gene, the CDR1 and CDR2 loops are LGHNA and YNFKEQ. This clonotype was found a few times. No antigen is known for it. Base qualities are missing; no much larger clone stands one base away. Library preparation employed PCR. This sample was sequenced with an Illumina HiSeq 2500. TCR library preparation used molecular barcoding, with unique molecular identifiers applied to normalize quantification of the TCRbeta repertoire. TCRdb handled the public reads itself, with Q25 trimming in fastp and clone calling in MiXCR, and kept productive beta chains. Entries are consolidated by CDR3 protein sequence, retaining the most common genes and DNA. In this sample the table shows some 340,000 distinct CDR3 sequences, about a tenth of which occur a single time. The ten most abundant clones make up 2% to 3% of the sample.

Sequencing was performed on PBMCs from the stem cell graft donor, taken from the stem cell graft. The chain joins TRBV4-2 to TRBJ1-5, with an unclear D gene assignment. This receptor was taken from a human donor who donated a stem cell graft to a child with acute lymphoblastic leukemia. The sequence in DNA is TGTGCCAGCAGCCAAGATCAGTATCAGCCCCAGCATTTT. It is translated as CASSQDQYQPQHF.